A single sample gave rise to the 3 T cell receptor beta chains below, sequenced in a study of prognosis after radiotherapy for stage I lung cancer (dated by TCRdb to the early 2020s). These reads were obtained on an Illumina HiSeq 3000. The TCR beta CDR3 region was amplified from genomic DNA by two rounds of multiplex PCR. The first PCR round used primers specific to each TRBV and TRBJ gene, with sequences filed in Chinese patent CN105087789A. The public reads were run again by TCRdb, first through fastp at Q25 and then through MiXCR, and only productive beta chains were kept. CDR3 protein duplicates are merged, each entry listing the most common genes and DNA. The sample table contains approximately 41,000 distinct CDR3 sequences; only one count was recorded for roughly 25% of them. Clones ranked in the top ten supply 25% of the sample. The sample here was PBMCs, taken before or after stereotactic body radiation therapy (not recorded which). The source is a donor over 45 with non-small cell lung cancer.

This clonotype was seen many times. The chain carries TRBV7-2 and TRBJ2-5; no reliable D call. This CDR3 has 13 residues. Looked up from germline, CDR1 is SGHTA and CDR2 is FQGNSA. V was pared by 5 bases and J by 5 bases, with 12 bases between. CDR3 nucleotides: TGTGCCAGCAGCGTCGGCCCCTCGGAGACCCAGTACTTC. It codes for CASSVGPSETQYF.

This clonotype was counted many times. V gene TRBV18 combines with J gene TRBJ2-3, with TRBD2 as a possible D gene (5 bases). V was trimmed by 1 base and J by 0 bases, leaving 14 bases between them. Germline assignment: CDR1 KGHSH and CDR2 LQKENI. This CDR3 is 17 amino acids long. The CDR3 protein is CASSPLSTGSSTDTQYF. CDR3 sequence (DNA): TGTGCCAGCTCACCACTCTCCACGGGATCTAGCACAGATACGCAGTATTTT.

This clonotype was picked up many times. An end of the junction does not agree with germline; a read error may underlie this. This sequence joins TRBV20-1 and TRBJ2-1; no clear D. Germline CDR1 DFQATT, CDR2 SNEGSKA (reference sequence). The CDR3 is made up of 11 amino acids. This CDR3 is CSASPQSLPSF. The CDR3 DNA reads as TGCAGTGCTAGCCCCCAATCCCTACCTTCCTTC.